This TCR beta chain stems from a study of patients and donors after allogeneic stem cell transplantation (dated by TCRdb to 2020 to 2022). Library construction relied on RT-PCR. The reads were generated on a NextSeq 550. TCRdb took the public reads, trimmed them with fastp at Q25, ran MiXCR for clone calling and kept in-frame beta chains. CDR3 protein sequences are deduplicated, and each keeps its most common genes and DNA. Across this sample there are about a million distinct CDR3 sequences, with roughly 18% seen only once. About 6% of the sample lies in the top ten. CDR1 is given as LGHDT and CDR2 as YNNKEL, both from the germline V gene (reference sequence). Trimming takes 4 bases off V and 9 bases off J; junction bases not matched to a gene: 3. The CDR3 holds 13 amino acids from the cysteine to the phenylalanine. Of the read, only the CDR3 DNA is kept; its 39 bases are in frame from base 1. This clonotype was seen a handful of times. Its antigen is still unknown. The sample holds no much larger clone one base away, and base qualities are not on file.

The sample taken for sequencing was blood, either unsorted or a sorted T cell fraction (not recorded which). Recombination linked TRBV3-1 to TRBJ2-1; TRBD1 aligns with 10 central bases. This receptor was identified in a human donor who was either an allogeneic HSCT recipient or a stem cell or donor lymphocyte infusion donor (not recorded which). It is not recorded whose cells these are; they may come from a transplant donor. The CDR3 is CASSPTGGGEQFF. The sequenced DNA: TGTGCCAGCAGCCCGACAGGGGGCGGTGAGCAGTTCTTC.